This T cell receptor beta chain was obtained from a study of PD-1 blockade in classical Hodgkin lymphoma. Sequenced by immunoSEQ multiplex PCR; TCRdb stores in-frame clones only, minus some. In the table there are 10,000 to 14,000 clones, approximately 84% of which are singletons. The germline CDR1 and CDR2 sequences are GTSNPN and SVGIG (reference sequence). The junction had 3 bases not matched to a gene; V was cut back by 5 bases and J by 0 bases. CDR3 length: 13 residues. Every patient experienced relapse after autologous stem cell transplantation, and brentuximab vedotin exposure varied. The chain uses TRBV30 and TRBJ2-7; 8 bases are a match to TRBD1. The TCR originated in a human donor with classical Hodgkin lymphoma. Material: peripheral blood mononuclear cells (PBMCs), obtained before the second cycle of nivolumab. CDR3 loop: CAWGTGFSYEQYF. CDR3 bases: TGTGCCTGGGGGACAGGATTCTCCTACGAGCAGTACTTC.